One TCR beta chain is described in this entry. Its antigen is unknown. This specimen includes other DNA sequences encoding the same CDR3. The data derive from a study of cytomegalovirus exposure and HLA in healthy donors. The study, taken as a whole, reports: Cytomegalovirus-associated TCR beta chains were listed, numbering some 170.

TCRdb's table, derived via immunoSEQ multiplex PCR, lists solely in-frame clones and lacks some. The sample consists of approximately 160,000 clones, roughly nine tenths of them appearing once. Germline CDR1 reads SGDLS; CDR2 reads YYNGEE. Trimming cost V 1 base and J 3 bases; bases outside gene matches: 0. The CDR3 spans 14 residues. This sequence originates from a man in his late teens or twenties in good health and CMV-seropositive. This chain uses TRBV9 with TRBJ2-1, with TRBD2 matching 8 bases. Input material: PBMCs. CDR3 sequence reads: CASSVTSGYNEQFF. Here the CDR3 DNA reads TGTGCCAGCAGCGTAACTAGCGGCTACAATGAGCAGTTCTTC.